This T cell receptor beta chain was retrieved from a study of immune characterization of retroperitoneal liposarcoma. Judged by abundance, this clonotype is medium-sized. TCRdb reprocessed the PCR reads via MiXCR and lists one record per CDR3 protein. The table includes about 10,000 distinct CDR3 sequences, 25% to 35% detected once. There are 14 residues in the CDR3. Germline CDR1 reads SGHVS; CDR2 reads FQNEAQ. The rearrangement links TRBV7-8 to TRBJ2-5, with TRBD1 matching 7 bases. Matching the DNA end better, TRBJ2-7 makes the J call doubtful. This receptor was taken from a female donor with retroperitoneal liposarcoma. The sample consisted of tumor tissue. Here the CDR3 reads CASSVTGDFYEQYF. Written as DNA, the CDR3 is TGTGCCAGCAGCGTCACAGGGGATTTCTACGAGCAGTACTTC.